This TCR beta chain was sequenced in a study of T cell responses to AZD1222 COVID-19 vaccine. Study-level results: Only after the peak T cell response were repertoires sampled. Clonal diversity may have been underestimated, and the donors were mostly white British, with more females than males. Compared with day 0, the breadth and depth of the Spike-specific TCR repertoire rose significantly after two doses of AZD1222.

TCRdb keeps only in-frame clones here, not all; method: immunoSEQ multiplex PCR. The sample contains about 90,000 clones, 70% to 90% of which appear only once. The CDR3 has 13 amino acids. The V gene lost 1 base and the J gene lost 2 bases, with 4 bases spanning the gap. Looked up from germline, CDR1 is SGHDT and CDR2 is YYEEEE. Details on this clone: The antigen is undetermined.

Sequencing was performed on peripheral blood, taken 28 days after the second AZD1222 dose. This chain joins TRBV5-6 and TRBJ1-3; no clear D gene. The receptor was derived from an adult who received the AZD1222 COVID-19 vaccine. This CDR3 reads CASSLPAGNTIYF. The CDR3 DNA follows: TGTGCCAGCAGCTTGCCAGCTGGAAACACCATATATTTT.